This T cell receptor (beta chain) derives from a study of a mutant IDH1 vaccine in newly diagnosed glioma. Across the whole study: Patients previously underwent radiotherapy, temozolomide, or both, and most underwent both.

Only in-frame clones appear in the TCRdb table, and some are missing; sequencing was by immunoSEQ multiplex PCR. Found here are tens of thousands of clones, approximately 80% of them singletons; the top ten hold 6.2%. Germline loops: CDR1 SGHVS, CDR2 FQNEAQ. The length of the CDR3 is 14 residues. V lost 0 bases to trimming and J lost 7 bases, with 9 bases between them. Concerning this clone itself: Antigen specificity is unknown.

Time point noted: week 23, last vaccination. Doses of 300 ug of mutant IDH1 20-mer peptide were given with topical imiquimod. The sequence was collected from a man between 40 and 49 years old with glioma. The sample here was PBMCs, taken from a glioma patient whose treatment included an IDH1 peptide vaccine. The rearrangement uses TRBV7-8 and TRBJ1-4; no reliable D call. The DNA of the CDR3 is TGTGCCAGCAGCTTAGCCAGGCGAAGTGAAAAACTGTTTTTT. It specifies CASSLARRSEKLFF.